The 2 T cell receptor beta chains below all came from one sample that was sequenced in a study of blood T cell repertoires in COVID-19. Some clones are missing from TCRdb's copy, which holds only in-frame ones; the method was immunoSEQ multiplex PCR. This repertoire shows about 260,000 clones, about four fifths found once; its top ten account for 7.5% to 10%. The sequenced sample was peripheral blood. Every receptor here comes from a woman between 45 and 60 years old who had recovered from COVID-19.

This chain uses TRBV6-5 with TRBJ2-2; TRBD1 matches at 7 bases. V was clipped by 6 bases and J by 1 base; unmatched bases: 2. The germline gives CDR1 MNHEY, CDR2 SVGAGI. The CDR3 consists of 14 residues. DNA for the CDR3: TGTGCCAGCAGAAGGGGGCAGAACACCGGGGAGCTGTTTTTT. Amino acid sequence: CASRRGQNTGELFF.

The table lists this clone with a few counts. This chain uses TRBV7-3 with TRBJ2-5; 7 bases line up with TRBD1. The CDR3 is made up of 13 amino acids. CDR1 and CDR2 (germline): SGHTA, FQGTGA. The V segment lost 5 bases and the J segment 5 bases; nucleotides outside the gene matches: 5. The CDR3 nucleotides are TGTGCCAGCAGCCCCCAGACAGGGGAGACCCAGTACTTC. The encoded protein is CASSPQTGETQYF.